Here is one TCR beta chain with its context. The target of this receptor is not known. Base qualities are not recorded, but no much larger clone differs from it by a single base. The germline V end is reduced by 6 bases and the J end by 1 base; junction bases left unmatched: 7. Taken from cysteine to phenylalanine, the CDR3 has 16 residues. The read is trimmed to its CDR3 DNA, 48 bases read in frame from base 1. CDR1 and CDR2 (SNHLY, FYNNEI) derive from the germline V gene. This specimen belongs to a study of blood T cell repertoires in COVID-19 (dated by TCRdb to about 2020). At the level of the whole study: Samples covering the acute and convalescent phases of COVID-19 were provided by collaborators in the United States, Italy and Spain. The dataset comprised deeply sampled blood TCRbeta repertoires from subjects exposed to, actively infected with, or recovered from COVID-19. The material from the prospective study consisted of cDNA or gDNA derived from T cells, B-cell-depleted T cells, or PBMCs. A de-identified subject ID, COVID-19 status, age in years and sex were almost always included in the sample metadata. Samples came from the ongoing ImmuneRACE study (first 160 participants) plus 1,254 subjects from 6 global collaborators. Where HLA class I and class II types were available, the types were taken from metadata supplied by the sample provider, not from assay-based typing. A freely available public database, intended as a resource for researchers studying the immune response to SARS-CoV-2, is where the repertoires were released.

The immunoSEQ Assay, a bias-controlled multiplex PCR, was used to amplify TCRbeta CDR3 regions from genomic DNA. The paper's processing steps were these. Within the assay, amplification of reference gene primers was used to estimate how many nucleated cells each sample contained. To quantify the absolute abundance of each unique TCRbeta CDR3 rearrangement, sequence reads were collapsed and filtered. For each sample, productive Simpson clonality was calculated as the square root of Simpson's diversity index across productive rearrangements. TCRdb re-hosts the immuneACCESS table, in-frame sequences only. Its copies lack some clones; in the studies checked, an unresolved V gene accounts for under half of them, and the cause for the rest is not known. V, J and clone size were drawn from that table, and D and trimming were deduced from the DNA. The sample has approximately 270,000 clones on record, 70% to 85% of them singletons. About 9.6% of the sample rests with the top ten.

Each collaborating institution followed its own protocols to collect whole blood in K2EDTA tubes. Collaborator samples were shipped for TCRbeta analysis as frozen whole blood, isolated PBMCs, or DNA extracted from either sample type. General conclusions and limits of the study: How much clinical and demographic metadata was included differed by source and by participant, and the metadata was provided uncurated.

The sequence came from an older man with acute or convalescent COVID-19. Recombination connected TRBV2 to TRBJ1-4, and 8 bases in between align with TRBD1. The sequenced sample was peripheral blood. The CDR3 loop reads CASSGQGGRTNEKLFF. The nucleotides are TGTGCCAGCAGCGGACAGGGAGGTAGAACTAATGAAAAACTGTTTTTT.